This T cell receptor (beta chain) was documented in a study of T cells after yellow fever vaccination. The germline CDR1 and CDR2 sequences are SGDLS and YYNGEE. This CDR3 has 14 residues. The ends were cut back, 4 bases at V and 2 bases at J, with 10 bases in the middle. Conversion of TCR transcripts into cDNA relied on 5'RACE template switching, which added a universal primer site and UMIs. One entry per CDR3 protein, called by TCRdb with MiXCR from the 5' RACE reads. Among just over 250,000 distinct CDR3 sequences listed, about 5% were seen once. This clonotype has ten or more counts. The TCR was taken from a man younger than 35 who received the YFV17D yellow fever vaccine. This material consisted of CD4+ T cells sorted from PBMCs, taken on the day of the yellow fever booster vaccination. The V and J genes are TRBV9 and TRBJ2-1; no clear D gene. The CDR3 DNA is TGTGCCAGCAGCCCCCGGGCAGCCTACAATGAGCAGTTCTTC. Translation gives CASSPRAAYNEQFF.